The subject of this entry is one T cell receptor beta chain. With 3 bases clipped from V and 0 bases from J, the junction kept 11 bases outside the gene matches. CDR1 and CDR2 (germline): MNHNS, SASEGT. This CDR3 region has 17 residues. The sample is drawn from a study of neoadjuvant anti-PD-1 for oral cavity cancer. Overall study context: Patients without progression received a fourth nivolumab dose around day 43, then surgical resection on days 50-56.

Cohort: HPV-negative, locally advanced oral cavity squamous cell carcinoma patients. PBMC libraries mostly used around 0.5 ug of input genomic DNA, with six replicates per sample. Data came from immunoSEQ multiplex PCR; TCRdb stores just in-frame clones and leaves some out. The sample consists of over 14,000 clones, 70% to 80% of them appearing once. The V and J genes are TRBV6-1 and TRBJ2-7; 7 nucleotides align to TRBD2. This TCR was sampled from a person between 40 and 80 years old with oral cavity squamous cell carcinoma. This material consisted of PBMCs, taken before nivolumab (anti-PD-1) treatment. The CDR3 here is CASSEGFSSGNSYEQYF. CDR3 nucleotides: TGTGCCAGCAGTGAGGGGTTTTCTAGCGGCAACTCCTACGAGCAGTACTTC.